This TCR beta chain appears in the sequencing data of a study of identical twins. General study findings and limits: Out-of-frame beta sequences exhibited a weaker degree of excess twin sharing. The abundant beta clonotypes from cord blood had fewer insertions, and memory repertoires had none of this. Potential partial confounding of zero-insertion analyses by invariant MAIT and iNKT cells was noted.

Germline V CDR1 and CDR2: SGHRS, YFSETQ. The J segment lost 6 bases and the V segment lost 4 bases, leaving 8 bases of the junction unmatched. The CDR3 totals 15 residues. Only a few counts were recorded for this clonotype. Its antigen is undetermined. Each cDNA held unique molecular identifiers, and template switching gave it a universal primer site. TCRdb re-called the 5' RACE reads through MiXCR, storing one row per CDR3 protein. This table has approximately 260,000 distinct CDR3 sequences, 11% to 15% appearing once. The genes are TRBV5-1 and TRBJ2-2; TRBD2 aligns across 8 bases. This receptor was obtained from a woman younger than 35 in good health. Sequenced sample: memory (CD45RO+) T cells sorted from blood. CDR3 protein: CASSPGRVSPGELFF. DNA for the CDR3: TGCGCCAGCAGCCCCGGGAGGGTGTCGCCCGGGGAGCTGTTTTTT.